This TCR beta chain was profiled in a study of T cell responses to AZD1222 COVID-19 vaccine. Study-wide points: Without day 14 samples, only post-peak T cell repertoires were studied. Spike-specific TCR breadth and depth both grew after two AZD1222 doses. Close to half of all spike-specific TCRs reportedly target regions of the variants that are unmutated.

Trimming left V 3 bases short and J 9 bases short, with 3 bases between. The CDR3 runs to 10 residues. The protocol was immunoSEQ multiplex PCR, while the TCRdb copy is restricted to in-frame clones and leaves out a portion. The table includes 100,000 to 150,000 clones, 70% to 90% detected once. For this clone: Its antigen is as yet unknown.

This chain links TRBV12-3 or TRBV12-4 with TRBJ2-1; the D is unclear. This receptor was taken from an adult in good health. The sequenced sample was peripheral blood, obtained on day 0 of AZD1222 vaccination. CDR3 nucleotide sequence: TGTGCCAGCAGTTTCGGTGAGCAGTTCTTC. Translating gives CASSFGEQFF.